One TCR beta chain is described in this entry. The antigen is undetermined. Per the original data handling: Owing to the provision of junction-only sequences devoid of quality scores by immunoSEQ, filtering differed. The data were produced by immunoSEQ multiplex PCR, yet TCRdb's version contains in-frame clones alone and is incomplete. The V and J calls and clone size were taken over from that table, and D and trimming were inferred from the DNA. The table has roughly 2,500,000 clones, 90% to 95% seen once. The germline gives CDR1 SGDLS, CDR2 YYNGEE. The V end lost 0 bases, the J end lost 0 bases, and 3 bases lay between the germline ends. This CDR3 is built from 14 residues. The data were taken from a study of shared clonotypes between healthy human individuals. Findings of the study overall: Naive CD4 clonotype sharing across a few donors was approximately 5%.

The material sequenced was naive CD4+ T cells from PBMCs. This sample's subset: CD45RA+ positively selected. V is TRBV9 and J is TRBJ2-2; D remains ambiguous. This receptor was identified in a man aged 18 to 35 in good health. Some clones in this sample may be carry-over from other donors' samples. Here the CDR3 reads CASSVDANTGELFF. CDR3 nucleotide sequence: TGTGCCAGCAGCGTAGACGCGAACACCGGGGAGCTGTTTTTT.